This TCR beta chain came from a study of T cell responses to AZD1222 COVID-19 vaccine. The overall study: Samples with a second dose at about 4 or about 12 weeks were pooled together. Notes on the study in general: At baseline, seropositivity was found in only six or seven AZD1222 recipients.

Generated by immunoSEQ multiplex PCR, the TCRdb table keeps only in-frame clones and is missing some. The table shows approximately 120,000 clones, with more than 75% occurring only once. Concerning this clone: Its antigen is still unknown.

Trimming cost V 9 bases and J 5 bases, with 20 bases left between them. CDR3 length: 14 amino acids. Germline assignment: CDR1 SEHNR and CDR2 FQNEAQ (reference sequence). The chain couples TRBV7-9 to TRBJ2-7, with D perhaps being TRBD1 or TRBD2 (5 bases each). Sequenced here: peripheral blood, sampled on day 0 of AZD1222 vaccination. This TCR was sampled from an adult in good health. The CDR3 bases are TGTGCCAGTCACCCCGGGACCCGTGGGCACGAGCAGTACTTC. Translated: CASHPGTRGHEQYF. Full variable domain (outside the CDR3, taken from reference TRBV7-9 and TRBJ2-7): DTGVSQNPRHKITKRGQNVTFRCDPISEHNRLYWYRQTLGQGPEFLTYFQNEAQLEKSRLLSDRFSAERPKGSFSTLEIQRTEQGDSAMYLCASHPGTRGHEQYFGPGTRLTVT.